The clone carrying this T cell receptor (beta chain) was picked up many times. Its specificity is not known. The entry originates in a study of identical twins. Via MiXCR, TCRdb re-called the 5' RACE reads, giving one row per CDR3 protein. This sample has roughly 250,000 distinct CDR3 sequences, with about an eighth found just once. Per the germline V gene, CDR1 is SGHDN and CDR2 is FVKESK. The CDR3 contains 20 residues. The J segment lost 6 bases and the V segment lost 0 bases, leaving 18 bases of the junction unmatched. Donors were all healthy Caucasians. Points from the study as a whole: Out-of-frame beta chain sequences displayed weaker excess sharing between twins. Researchers caution that invariant MAIT and iNKT cells could partly confound zero-insertion analyses.

The sample taken for sequencing was memory (CD45RO+) T cells sorted from blood. The genes are TRBV14 and TRBJ2-1, with TRBD2 identical over 9 bases. This clonotype was sampled from a woman aged 18-35 years in good health. The CDR3 DNA sequence: TGTGCCAGCAGCCAAGATCGAGGGAGAGGGGGACTAGCTAGGCGCAATGAGCAGTTCTTC. This translates into CASSQDRGRGGLARRNEQFF.